One sample yielded the 28 T cell receptor beta chains listed below, sequenced in a study of response to subunit inactivated influenza vaccine. Each CDR3 protein is one row after TCRdb ran MiXCR on the RT-PCR reads. This table holds fewer than 750,000 distinct CDR3 sequences, about 15% found once. Sample: PBMCs from blood, taken 11 to 12 days after vaccination. All receptors come from a man aged 45-60 years who received an inactivated influenza vaccine.

Only a few counts were recorded for this clonotype. V gene TRBV18 combines with J gene TRBJ2-3; D is possibly TRBD1 or TRBD2 (5 bases each). The germline CDR1 and CDR2 sequences are KGHSH and LQKENI. V was clipped by 3 bases and J by 3 bases, with 13 bases between them. The CDR3 is 15 amino acids. CDR3 nucleotide sequence: TGTGCCAGCTCACCTGGGACCCACCCTACAGATACGCAGTATTTT. Its protein product is CASSPGTHPTDTQYF.

This clonotype was seen only a few times. The J gene is TRBJ2-1, the V gene TRBV5-5, with no clear D. Between the trimmed V and J ends, which lost 5 bases and 9 bases, there was a span of 9 bases. Germline CDR1 reads SGHKS; CDR2 reads YYEKEE (reference sequence). This CDR3 spans 11 amino acids. As DNA, the CDR3 is TGTGCCAGCAGGCAGACAAGTGAGCAGTTCTTC. This codes for CASRQTSEQFF.

The V call is TRBV4-2, the J call TRBJ2-5, with 7 bases aligning to TRBD2. The CDR3 has 14 amino acids. J was trimmed by 6 bases and V by 0 bases; bases with no gene match: 4. The germline V gene encodes CDR1 LGHNA and CDR2 YNFKEQ. The CDR3 DNA follows: TGTGCCAGCAGCCAAGATTTGGGGGGGAAGACCCAGTACTTC. Translation: CASSQDLGGKTQYF.

V usage is TRBV15 and J usage is TRBJ2-7, with 7 bases fitting TRBD1. The CDR3 is 14 amino acids. J gave up 0 bases and V 6 bases, and 5 bases lay outside the gene matches. Germline CDR1 LNHNV, CDR2 YYDKDF (reference sequence). The CDR3 protein is CATSADRSSYEQYF. As DNA, the CDR3 is TGTGCCACCAGTGCGGACAGGAGCTCCTACGAGCAGTACTTC.

The V and J genes are TRBV20-1 and TRBJ1-1; D not resolved. The germline CDR1 and CDR2 sequences are DFQATT and SNEGSKA (reference sequence). Trimming removed 0 bases from V and 10 bases from J, with 9 bases in between. The CDR3 totals 11 residues. In DNA, the CDR3 is TGCAGTGCTAGAGAGAGGGTTTCAGCTTTCTTT. It yields the protein CSARERVSAFF.

The chain uses TRBV12-3 or TRBV12-4 and TRBJ2-3; TRBD2 agrees at 13 bases. After removal of 6 bases from V and 0 bases from J, the junction contained 6 bases not matched to a gene. The CDR3 is 17 residues long. In DNA, the CDR3 is TGTGCCAGCAGCTATCCGGGACTAGCGGGGAGCACAGATACGCAGTATTTT. Protein sequence: CASSYPGLAGSTDTQYF.

This clonotype was detected ten times or more. This chain links TRBV12-3 or TRBV12-4 with TRBJ2-2; the match to TRBD2 covers 7 bases. This CDR3 is 15 amino acids long. Germline trimming cut 3 bases from V and 0 bases from J; bases unmatched to any gene: 1. The CDR3 reads CASSLGGANTGELFF. The CDR3, as DNA: TGTGCCAGCAGTTTGGGGGGGGCGAACACCGGGGAGCTGTTTTTT.

This clonotype has just a few counts. The chain combines TRBV19 with TRBJ2-1; maybe TRBD2 (5 bases). The germline gives CDR1 LNHDA, CDR2 SQIVND (reference sequence). Between the trimmed V and J ends, which lost 7 bases and 4 bases, there was a span of 14 bases. The CDR3 consists of 14 residues. The CDR3 loop reads CASKITGMYNEQFF. Written as DNA, the CDR3 is TGTGCCAGTAAAATAACCGGGATGTACAATGAGCAGTTCTTC.

This clonotype was detected only a few times. This chain joins TRBV3-1 and TRBJ2-7; D call uncertain. V was shortened by 1 base and J by 6 bases, with 13 bases between the two germline ends. Looked up from germline, CDR1 is LGHDT and CDR2 is YNNKEL (reference sequence). This CDR3 region has 14 residues. CDR3 nucleotides: TGTGCCAGCAGCCAAGTGCGGTTACGCGGCGAGCAGTACTTC. It encodes CASSQVRLRGEQYF.

This clonotype was seen a handful of times. The rearrangement joins TRBV6-5 to TRBJ1-5; 7 bases are a match to TRBD1. CDR3 length equals 14 residues. The V segment lost 2 bases and the J segment 7 bases; nucleotides outside the gene matches: 5. Germline V gene data show CDR1 as MNHEY and CDR2 as SVGAGI. CDR3 sequence (DNA): TGTGCCAGCAGTTACGACAGGGACGGGCAGCCCCAGCATTTT. Translating gives CASSYDRDGQPQHF.

This clonotype has only a few counts. This chain uses TRBV29-1 with TRBJ1-1; D is perhaps TRBD1 (5 bases). Looked up from germline, CDR1 is SQVTM and CDR2 is ANQGSEA. With 7 bases removed from V and 0 bases from J, the gap between germline ends came to 12 bases. The CDR3 spans 13 residues. This CDR3 reads CSASGTVNTEAFF. CDR3 nucleotides: TGCAGCGCCTCCGGGACGGTGAACACTGAAGCTTTCTTT.

This clonotype was seen many times. This sequence joins TRBV5-1 and TRBJ1-5, with D possibly being TRBD1 (5 bases). CDR1 and CDR2 from the germline V gene are SGHRS and YFSETQ. CDR3 length: 16 residues. V lost 0 bases, J lost 0 bases, and 10 bases lay in between. The CDR3 loop reads CASSLDGGYSNQPQHF. CDR3 coding DNA: TGCGCCAGCAGCTTGGATGGGGGATATAGCAATCAGCCCCAGCATTTT.

The chain recombines TRBV28 with TRBJ2-1; TRBD2 agrees at 9 bases. J lost 15 bases, V lost 2 bases, and 5 bases had no gene match. Germline lookup yields CDR1 MDHEN and CDR2 SYDVKM. There are 12 residues in the CDR3. DNA of the CDR3: TGTGCCAGCAGTTTACCTAGCGGGAATATGTTCTTC. Protein product: CASSLPSGNMFF.

This clonotype was picked up a small number of times. The J gene is TRBJ1-2, the V gene TRBV28, with D possibly TRBD1 on 6 matching bases. There are 13 residues in the CDR3. V gave up 10 bases and J gave up 3 bases, with 15 bases separating them. Germline lookup yields CDR1 MDHEN and CDR2 SYDVKM. Here the CDR3 reads CAIKTGTYYGYTF. The CDR3 DNA reads TGTGCCATCAAAACGGGGACATACTATGGCTACACCTTC.

The genes are TRBV4-3 and TRBJ2-1; 12 nucleotides align to TRBD1. This CDR3 region has 16 residues. J lost 10 bases, V lost 0 bases, and 7 bases had no gene match. Germline V lookup: CDR1 LGHNA, CDR2 YSLEER. The CDR3 sequence: CASSQDLGTGGREQFF. CDR3 DNA sequence: TGCGCCAGCAGCCAAGATCTCGGGACAGGGGGCCGAGAGCAGTTCTTC.

This clonotype was recorded a few times. The CDR3 is CSAGGDVINYGYTF. CDR3 coding DNA: TGCAGCGCCGGGGGGGATGTAATTAACTATGGCTACACCTTC. The chain is built from TRBV29-1 and TRBJ1-2; perhaps TRBD1 as D (5 bases). This CDR3 contains 14 residues. Between the trimmed V and J ends, which lost 7 bases and 1 base, there was a span of 16 bases. The germline CDR1 and CDR2 sequences are SQVTM and ANQGSEA.

This clonotype showed up just a few times. The genes are TRBV5-1 and TRBJ2-7; D ambiguous. V was cut by 4 bases and J by 6 bases, with 17 bases left in between. The CDR3 extends over 14 amino acids. The germline V gene has CDR1 SGHRS and CDR2 YFSETQ. This CDR3 reads CASSMGAVKGEQYF. The CDR3, as DNA: TGCGCCAGCAGCATGGGTGCCGTAAAGGGCGAGCAGTACTTC.

This clonotype was seen more than once but under ten times. This chain joins TRBV19 and TRBJ2-1, with D unresolved. The CDR3 extends over 15 amino acids. V was clipped by 3 bases and J by 0 bases, with 9 bases between them. The germline CDR1 and CDR2 sequences are LNHDA and SQIVND (reference sequence). CDR3 protein: CASSILQNSYNEQFF. The CDR3 DNA reads TGTGCCAGTAGTATTCTTCAAAACTCCTACAATGAGCAGTTCTTC.

This clonotype turned up a few times. This clone may be a read error of a much larger clone one base away. The chain couples TRBV5-6 to TRBJ2-1; D assignment may be TRBD1 or TRBD2 (5 bases each). CDR3 size: 15 residues. Germline assignment: CDR1 SGHDT and CDR2 YYEEEE. V shed 3 bases and J shed 0 bases, with 10 bases lying between them. DNA of the CDR3: TGTGCCAGCAGCTGGGGGTTGAGCTCCTACAATGAGCAGTTCTTC. This gives the protein CASSWGLSSYNEQFF.

This clonotype showed up many times. This rearrangement joins TRBV10-3 to TRBJ1-4, with 7 positions matching TRBD1. V dropped 10 bases and J dropped 5; count of bases not matched to a gene: 10. Germline V gene sequence: CDR1 ENHRY, CDR2 SYGVKD. There are 14 residues in the CDR3. The DNA for the CDR3 is TGTGCCAGCGGCCCGGGACAGCAAAATGAAAAACTGTTTTTT. This gives the protein CASGPGQQNEKLFF.

The chain employs TRBV7-8 and TRBJ1-1, with D perhaps matching TRBD1 (5 bases). From germline, CDR1 is SGHVS and CDR2 FQNEAQ. Trimming removed 9 bases from V and 10 bases from J, with 21 bases in between. The CDR3 consists of 13 residues. CDR3 nucleotides: TGTGCCAGTAAGGGGATGGGGCCCGCCGGAGCTTTCTTT. This sequence encodes CASKGMGPAGAFF. Based on the CDR3 plus reference TRBV7-8 and TRBJ1-1, the full variable domain is GAGVSQSPRYKVAKRGQDVALRCDPISGHVSLFWYQQALGQGPEFLTYFQNEAQLDKSGLPSDRFFAERPEGSVSTLKIQRTQQEDSAVYLCASKGMGPAGAFFGQGTRLTVV.

The rearrangement joins TRBV2 to TRBJ2-5; 9 bases are shared with TRBD1. V lost 6 bases and J lost 7; bases outside the gene matches: 9. Germline CDR1 SNHLY, CDR2 FYNNEI. The length of the CDR3 is 14 residues. CDR3 residues: CASSTGGFVATQYF. For the CDR3, the DNA is TGTGCCAGCAGCACAGGGGGCTTTGTGGCGACCCAGTACTTC.

This clonotype has only a few counts. CDR3 bases: TGTGCCAGCTCCCGTGGAAGCAATGAGCAGTTCTTC. Amino acids: CASSRGSNEQFF. The V and J genes are TRBV27 and TRBJ2-1; D is uncertain. This CDR3 region has 12 residues. Germline V gene lookup returns CDR1 MNHEY and CDR2 SMNVEV (reference sequence). The V and J ends lost 8 bases and 6 bases respectively, with 11 bases between them.

The gene calls are TRBV11-2 and TRBJ1-4; weak D call: TRBD1 (5 bases). The CDR3 length is 19 residues. Germline V CDR1 and CDR2: SGHAT, FQNNGV. V was trimmed by 5 bases and J by 0 bases, leaving 22 bases between them. CDR3 in amino acids: CASSLRTRRVRATNEKLFF. In DNA, the CDR3 is TGTGCCAGCAGCCTCCGGACAAGGCGGGTCCGGGCAACTAATGAAAAACTGTTTTTT. The full variable domain, its missing parts supplied by reference TRBV11-2 and TRBJ1-4, is EAGVAQSPRYKIIEKRQSVAFWCNPISGHATLYWYQQILGQGPKLLIQFQNNGVVDDSQLPKDRFSAERLKGVDSTLKIQPAKLEDSAVYLCASSLRTRRVRATNEKLFFGSGTQLSVL.

This sequence joins TRBV6-1 and TRBJ1-5; tentative D call: TRBD1 (5 bases). This CDR3 has 16 residues. The V end lost 4 bases, the J end lost 3 bases, and 16 bases lay between the germline ends. Germline values: CDR1 MNHNS, CDR2 SASEGT. CDR3: CASSGRVDSPNQPQHF. CDR3 sequence (DNA): TGTGCCAGCAGTGGACGGGTCGACAGCCCCAATCAGCCCCAGCATTTT.

This clonotype was detected a few times. CDR3 in amino acids: CASSYPGSVEQFF. CDR3 sequence (DNA): TGTGCCAGCAGCTACCCCGGGAGCGTGGAGCAGTTCTTC. This sequence joins TRBV7-6 and TRBJ2-1; the D gene is possibly TRBD2 (6 bases). CDR3 size: 13 residues. Germline assignment: CDR1 SGHVS and CDR2 FNYEAQ. Trimming shortened V by 4 bases and J by 10 bases, and 14 bases separated the two germline ends.

Ten or more counts support this clonotype. The chain joins TRBV2 to TRBJ2-5; D remains unclear. This CDR3 spans 11 amino acids. The V gene's germline CDR1 is SNHLY and CDR2 FYNNEI. Trimming stripped 6 bases from V and 7 bases from J, with 9 bases between. The CDR3 DNA reads as TGTGCCAGCAGGCGCGGTTGGACCCAGTACTTC. This translates into CASRRGWTQYF.

In this sample, this clonotype turned up many times. The chain employs TRBV7-3 and TRBJ1-2; a possible D gene is TRBD1 (6 bases). There are 13 residues in the CDR3. Looked up from germline, CDR1 is SGHTA and CDR2 is FQGTGA. V lost 2 bases and J lost 8, with 12 bases in between. The CDR3 sequence: CASSLEQGGGYTF. CDR3 DNA: TGTGCCAGCAGCTTAGAACAGGGTGGCGGCTACACCTTC. Combining the CDR3 with reference TRBV7-3 and TRBJ1-2 gives the whole variable domain GAGVSQTPSNKVTEKGKYVELRCDPISGHTALYWYRQSLGQGPEFLIYFQGTGAADDSGLPNDRFFAVRPEGSVSTLKIQRTERGDSAVYLCASSLEQGGGYTFGSGTRLTVV.